These 5 T cell receptor beta chains share one sample of origin, sequenced in a study of regulatory T cells in long-lasting Graves disease. Libraries of TCR beta came from iRepertoire HTBI primers plus Arm-PCR of CDR3 regions. TCRdb itself ran the multiplex PCR reads through MiXCR, one entry per CDR3 protein. The sample yields about 310,000 distinct CDR3 sequences, roughly 21% seen once. As to time point: persistent/refractory GD, antithyroid drugs over 5 years with positive TRAb. RNA extracted from PBMCs served as the sequencing template. The sample in question was peripheral blood mononuclear cells (PBMCs), obtained when the disease was refractory, from a patient treated with antithyroid drugs. Receptors were obtained from a female donor with Graves disease.

This clonotype occurred a few times. The rearrangement uses TRBV6-2 or TRBV6-3 and TRBJ2-7; D uncertain. V was cut by 4 bases and J by 3 bases, with 19 bases left in between. Germline V gene sequence: CDR1 MNHEY, CDR2 SVGEGT. The CDR3 length is 16 residues. The CDR3 DNA sequence: TGTGCCAGCAGTTTGGGTGTGACTCCACCTCGCTACGAGCAGTACTTC. It encodes CASSLGVTPPRYEQYF.

The table lists this clonotype with a few counts. This chain joins TRBV19 and TRBJ1-1, with D unclear. The V end was cut by 6 bases, the J end by 0 bases, with 11 bases between. The CDR3 contains 14 residues. Germline V lookup: CDR1 LNHDA, CDR2 SQIVND (reference sequence). CDR3 DNA: TGTGCCAGTAGGTTCGGGATTTTGAACACTGAAGCTTTCTTT. It translates to CASRFGILNTEAFF.

The V gene is TRBV28, the J gene TRBJ1-6, with D hard to call. The CDR3 is made up of 16 amino acids. CDR1 MDHEN and CDR2 SYDVKM come from the germline V gene. With 6 bases removed from V and 0 bases from J, the gap between germline ends came to 12 bases. The CDR3 spells CASRGTASSYNSPLHF. In DNA form, the CDR3 reads TGTGCCAGCAGGGGTACCGCGAGCTCCTATAATTCACCCCTCCACTTT.

This clonotype was counted a few times. The chain's CDR3 is CASSLTAPLYGYTF. CDR3 sequence (DNA): TGTGCCAGCAGTTTGACAGCCCCTCTCTATGGCTACACCTTC. This chain connects TRBV2 to TRBJ1-2; D might be TRBD1 (5 bases). Trimming stripped 5 bases from V and 4 bases from J, with 14 bases between. This CDR3 contains 14 residues. In germline, CDR1 is SNHLY, CDR2 FYNNEI.

There are many counts of this clonotype. This sequence joins TRBV2 and TRBJ1-6; D ambiguous. Germline loops: CDR1 SNHLY, CDR2 FYNNEI. The CDR3 covers 15 residues. V was cut by 4 bases and J by 5 bases, with 12 bases left in between. The CDR3 reads CASSGEGLHNSPLHF. In nucleotides, the CDR3 is TGTGCCAGCAGTGGAGAAGGACTCCATAATTCACCCCTCCACTTT.